The 5 T cell receptor beta chains below all came from one sample that was sequenced in a study of cytotoxic CD8 clonotypes in ibrutinib-treated CLL. TCRdb's table, derived via immunoSEQ multiplex PCR, lists solely in-frame clones and lacks some. The sample holds roughly 63,000 clones, 57% seen once. Sequencing used PBMCs, obtained after 12 months of ibrutinib treatment. The receptors come from a human donor with chronic lymphocytic leukemia.

The rearrangement links TRBV7-2 to TRBJ2-4; D call uncertain. The CDR3 has 12 amino acids. CDR1 and CDR2 (germline): SGHTA, FQGNSA. V was pared by 10 bases and J by 1 base, with 8 bases between. Written as DNA, the CDR3 is TGTGCCACCACGATGGCCAAAAACATTCAGTACTTC. Its protein product is CATTMAKNIQYF.

The chain is built from TRBV28 and TRBJ1-1; D ambiguous. The germline V and J ends were trimmed by 7 bases and 0 bases, with 12 bases remaining between them. CDR3 length: 14 residues. Per the germline V gene, CDR1 is MDHEN and CDR2 is SYDVKM. In nucleotides, the CDR3 is TGTGCCAGCACGGCAGGCGCCTTGAACACTGAAGCTTTCTTT. Protein sequence: CASTAGALNTEAFF.

This clone was detected only once. The V and J genes are TRBV6-6 and TRBJ2-5; a possible D gene is TRBD2 (6 bases). This CDR3 spans 15 amino acids. The germline gives CDR1 MNHNY, CDR2 SVGAGI (reference sequence). V dropped 4 bases and J dropped 0 bases, with 12 bases sitting between them. This chain's CDR3 is CASSSPGLNQETQYF. In nucleotides, the CDR3 is TGTGCCAGCAGTTCCCCGGGACTGAACCAAGAGACCCAGTACTTC.

The chain carries TRBV18 and TRBJ1-2; TRBD1 agrees at 7 bases. With 4 bases clipped from V and 7 bases from J, the junction kept 12 bases outside the gene matches. Germline-derived CDR1 and CDR2 are KGHSH and LQKENI. CDR3 size: 15 residues. The CDR3: CASSHATGNRGGYTF. Here the CDR3 DNA reads TGTGCCAGCTCACACGCGACAGGGAATCGGGGTGGCTACACCTTC. The full variable domain, rest sourced from reference TRBV18 and TRBJ1-2, is NAGVMQNPRHLVRRRGQEARLRCSPMKGHSHVYWYRQLPEEGLKFMVYLQKENIIDESGMPKERFSAEFPKEGPSILRIQQVVRGDSAAYFCASSHATGNRGGYTFGSGTRLTVV.

V is TRBV6-5 and J is TRBJ1-1, with D maybe TRBD1 (6 bases). Germline lookup yields CDR1 MNHEY and CDR2 SVGAGI. This CDR3 region has 14 residues. Between the trimmed V and J ends, which lost 2 bases and 2 bases, there was a span of 9 bases. In DNA, the CDR3 is TGTGCCAGCAGTTACAGGACAGCTAACACTGAAGCTTTCTTT. It is translated as CASSYRTANTEAFF.